This T cell receptor (beta chain) was observed in a study of T cells in localized non-small cell lung cancer. The CDR3 sequence is 14 residues long. The germline V gene encodes CDR1 SGDLS and CDR2 YYNGEE. V lost 3 bases to trimming and J lost 2 bases; unmatched junction nucleotides: 4. With respect to this clone: Its antigen is currently unknown.

Here immunoSEQ multiplex PCR was the method, and the copy in TCRdb shows in-frame clones only, minus some. Here the sample spans some 2,000 clones, more than 15% being singletons. The study, taken as a whole, reports: T cell clonality was highest in uninvolved adjacent lung, above tumor. Prolonged overall survival went with higher T cell density in the blood.

Sample: normal lung tissue next to the tumor, taken before any cancer treatment. The rearrangement links TRBV9 to TRBJ1-2, with 7 bases lining up with TRBD1. The receptor's source is a man between 35 and 75 years old with stage II squamous cell lung carcinoma. CDR3 sequence reads: CASSGQGGNYGYTF. The DNA of the CDR3 is TGTGCCAGCAGCGGACAGGGCGGGAACTATGGCTACACCTTC.